Below are 10 T cell receptor beta chains sequenced from a single sample in a study of cytomegalovirus exposure and HLA in healthy donors. PCR amplification relied on 60 Vbeta primers (plus 13 Jbeta primers). The assay was immunoSEQ multiplex PCR, and TCRdb's table has in-frame clones only and misses some. The sample lists about 190,000 clones, over 75% occurring once. The sequenced sample consisted of PBMCs. Every receptor here comes from a man in his fifties or sixties in good health and CMV-seronegative.

The J gene is TRBJ1-2, the V gene TRBV18, with D perhaps TRBD1 (5 bases). CDR1 and CDR2 (germline): KGHSH, LQKENI. The CDR3 covers 13 residues. V gave up 4 bases and J gave up 3 bases, with 9 bases separating them. The CDR3 sequence: CASSLSGDYGYTF. CDR3 sequence (DNA): TGTGCCAGCTCACTCTCGGGGGACTATGGCTACACCTTC. The complete variable domain, with remaining parts taken from reference TRBV18 and TRBJ1-2, reads NAGVMQNPRHLVRRRGQEARLRCSPMKGHSHVYWYRQLPEEGLKFMVYLQKENIIDESGMPKERFSAEFPKEGPSILRIQQVVRGDSAAYFCASSLSGDYGYTFGSGTRLTVV.

The rearrangement links TRBV11-2 to TRBJ2-1; D unclear. The V end lost 2 bases, the J end lost 10 bases, and 6 bases lay between the germline ends. Germline CDR1 reads SGHAT; CDR2 reads FQNNGV. The CDR3 has 11 residues. For the CDR3, the DNA is TGTGCCAGCAGCTTACGGCGGGAGCAGTTCTTC. Translating it yields CASSLRREQFF.

The chain has TRBV5-4 and TRBJ2-3; 9 nucleotides align to TRBD1. J lost 3 bases, V lost 4 bases, and 9 bases had no gene match. The CDR3 has 16 amino acids. Germline CDR1 is SGHNT and CDR2 is YYREEE (reference sequence). This chain's CDR3 is CASSEARDRVTDTQYF. The CDR3 nucleotides are TGTGCCAGCAGCGAAGCACGGGACAGGGTAACAGATACGCAGTATTTT.

The chain's CDR3 is CASGHTEYSNQPQHF. The CDR3 DNA reads as TGCGCCAGCGGGCATACAGAATATAGCAATCAGCCCCAGCATTTT. V gene TRBV10-2 combines with J gene TRBJ1-5; D is unclear. V gave up 8 bases and J gave up 0 bases, with 14 bases separating them. CDR1 is WSHSY and CDR2 is SAAADI in the germline V gene. The CDR3 totals 15 residues.

Comment on this clone: The identical CDR3 is also encoded by other nucleotide sequences in the sample. V is TRBV28 and J is TRBJ1-3; 7 positions agree with TRBD1. The CDR3 covers 15 residues. Trimming cost V 7 bases and J 4 bases; bases outside gene matches: 10. In germline, CDR1 is MDHEN, CDR2 SYDVKM. The CDR3 sequence is CASTPRGTWGNTIYF. CDR3 nucleotide sequence: TGTGCCAGCACTCCCAGGGGGACGTGGGGAAACACCATATATTTT.

The V and J genes are TRBV4-2 and TRBJ1-2, with a weak D call TRBD1 (5 bases). CDR3 length: 16 residues. CDR1 is LGHNA, CDR2 YNFKEQ, per germline. The germline V and J ends were trimmed by 0 bases and 4 bases, with 15 bases remaining between them. The CDR3 DNA reads TGTGCCAGCAGCCAAGAACGGGGGGGGGACTTCTATGGCTACACCTTC. Encoded protein: CASSQERGGDFYGYTF.

This clone has more than one count but fewer than ten. V gene TRBV11-2 combines with J gene TRBJ2-5, with 8 bases aligning to TRBD1. CDR1 is SGHAT and CDR2 is FQNNGV in the germline V gene. The CDR3 contains 12 residues. The ends lost 3 bases at V and 10 bases at J; junction bases unmatched: 4. This chain's CDR3 is CASSLGTGDQYF. The CDR3 region has the DNA TGTGCCAGCAGCTTGGGGACAGGTGACCAGTACTTC.

This chain uses TRBV4-2 with TRBJ2-2; 10 bases agree with TRBD1. J lost 3 bases, V lost 1 base, and 5 bases had no gene match. CDR3 length: 17 amino acids. Germline assignment: CDR1 LGHNA and CDR2 YNFKEQ. In DNA, the CDR3 is TGTGCCAGCAGCCAAGCTAGGGACAGGGGATACACCGGGGAGCTGTTTTTT. It specifies CASSQARDRGYTGELFF.

The CDR3 bases are TGTGCCAGCACCGGGACAGGGCCAAACTATGGCTACACCTTC. This codes for CASTGTGPNYGYTF. The rearrangement joins TRBV25-1 to TRBJ1-2, with TRBD1 identical over 9 bases. There are 14 residues in the CDR3. Germline lookup yields CDR1 MGHDK and CDR2 SYGVNS. V dropped 7 bases and J dropped 2; count of bases not matched to a gene: 5.

The V gene is TRBV28, the J gene TRBJ2-5, with a tentative D call TRBD1 (5 bases). The CDR3 loop spans 14 amino acids. The germline V and J ends were trimmed by 2 bases and 5 bases, with 12 bases remaining between them. Germline V lookup: CDR1 MDHEN, CDR2 SYDVKM. CDR3 amino acids: CASSLVTGRETQYF. The CDR3 nucleotides are TGTGCCAGCAGTTTAGTAACAGGCCGGGAGACCCAGTACTTC.